The sequence of this T cell receptor beta chain was determined in a study of vaccination and CD4 T cells after COVID-19. On the study more broadly: Nasal swab PCR detected SARS-CoV-2 in convalescent patients, who comprised 9 or 10 mild cases and one severe case. Timing of post-vaccine sample collection was a median around 75 days after dose two, with a range of 14 to 241.

For this clonotype: The antigen is not known.

This CDR3 is 11 amino acids long. From germline, CDR1 is SQVTM and CDR2 ANQGSEA. J gave up 11 bases and V 7 bases, and 7 bases lay outside the gene matches. The Oncomine TCR Beta short-read assay sequenced DNA from cultured CD4+ T cells. TCRdb passed the PCR reads through MiXCR, listing each CDR3 protein once. The sample lists approximately 15,000 distinct CDR3 sequences, 60% to 75% occurring once. Noted treatment: approximately 11-day PBMC culture with coronavirus spike peptide pools or control peptides (ViraFEST assay). ViraFEST grew antigen-specific T cells using peptide pools, then sequenced TCRs. Negative-selection isolation of CD4+ T cells was performed after around eleven days of culture.

This sequence originates from a human donor who had recovered from COVID-19. The sample was CD4+ T cells from blood, cultured in vitro. J is TRBJ1-5 and V is TRBV29-1, with 8 bases matching TRBD1. The CDR3 nucleotides read TGCAGCGCCACAGGGGGACAGGCCCAGCATTTT. The encoded protein is CSATGGQAQHF.